Each of the 5 T cell receptor beta chains below was sequenced from the same sample in a study of ipilimumab plus nivolumab after autologous stem cell transplantation. This table comes from immunoSEQ multiplex PCR, and its TCRdb copy is limited to in-frame clones, with some not included. The sample yields fewer than 85,000 clones, 83% seen once. Sequenced here: PBMCs, sampled in a trial of ipilimumab plus nivolumab as post-transplant consolidation. The receptors shown here come from a male donor with diffuse large B-cell lymphoma.

CDR3 in DNA: TGTGCCTGGAGAACATGGGGGAACACCGGGGAGCTGTTTTTT. Translation: CAWRTWGNTGELFF. The chain joins TRBV30 to TRBJ2-2; D ambiguous. The CDR3 runs to 14 residues. Trimming stripped 3 bases from V and 1 base from J, with 9 bases between. The V gene's germline CDR1 is GTSNPN and CDR2 SVGIG (reference sequence).

As DNA, the CDR3 is TGTGCCAGCAGCACAGGGGTGGGACAGGGTGATTCACCCCTCCACTTT. As protein: CASSTGVGQGDSPLHF. The J gene is TRBJ1-6, the V gene TRBV5-6, with 9 bases identical to TRBD1. Germline loops: CDR1 SGHDT, CDR2 YYEEEE. J was trimmed by 8 bases and V by 4 bases; bases with no gene match: 10. The CDR3 length is 16 residues.

This chain joins TRBV13 and TRBJ1-2, with unresolved D. There are 13 residues in the CDR3. With 5 bases removed from V and 5 bases from J, the gap between germline ends came to 12 bases. CDR1 and CDR2 from the germline V gene are PRHDT and FYEKMQ (reference sequence). The DNA of the CDR3 is TGTGCCAGCAGCACCCCAAAGGGATATGGCTACACCTTC. This encodes CASSTPKGYGYTF.

The count of this clone is one. The chain is built from TRBV6-1 and TRBJ1-1; no definite D call. The CDR3 covers 14 residues. V gave up 6 bases and J gave up 5 bases, with 16 bases separating them. The V gene's germline CDR1 is MNHNS and CDR2 SASEGT. In DNA, the CDR3 is TGTGCCAGCAGGCTGGATGGCCGGTCGACTGAAGCTTTCTTT. Its protein product is CASRLDGRSTEAFF.

V is TRBV5-5 and J is TRBJ2-7; no clear D. Germline V gene sequence: CDR1 SGHKS, CDR2 YYEKEE (reference sequence). The germline V and J ends were trimmed by 3 bases and 2 bases, with 12 bases remaining between them. This CDR3 is 14 amino acids long. The CDR3 DNA is TGTGCCAGCAGCTCCAGAAGGGCCGCCTACGAGCAGTACTTC. It is translated as CASSSRRAAYEQYF.